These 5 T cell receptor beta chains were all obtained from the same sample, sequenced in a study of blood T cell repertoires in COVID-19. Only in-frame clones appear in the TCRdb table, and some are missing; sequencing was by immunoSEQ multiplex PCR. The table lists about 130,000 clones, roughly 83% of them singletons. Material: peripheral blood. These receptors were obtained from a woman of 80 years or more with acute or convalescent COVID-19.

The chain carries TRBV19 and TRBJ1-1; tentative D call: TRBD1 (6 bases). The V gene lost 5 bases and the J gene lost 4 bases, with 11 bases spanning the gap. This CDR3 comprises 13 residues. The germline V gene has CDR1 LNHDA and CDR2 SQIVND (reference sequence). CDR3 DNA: TGTGCCAGTAGTTTTAGGGGGTTCACTGAAGCTTTCTTT. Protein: CASSFRGFTEAFF.

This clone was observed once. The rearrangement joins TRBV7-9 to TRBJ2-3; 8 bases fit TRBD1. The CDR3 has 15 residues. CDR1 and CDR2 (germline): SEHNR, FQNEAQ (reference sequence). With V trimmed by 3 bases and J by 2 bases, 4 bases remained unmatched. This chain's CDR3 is CASSFDRGFTDTQYF. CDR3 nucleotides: TGTGCCAGCAGCTTTGACAGGGGCTTCACAGATACGCAGTATTTT.

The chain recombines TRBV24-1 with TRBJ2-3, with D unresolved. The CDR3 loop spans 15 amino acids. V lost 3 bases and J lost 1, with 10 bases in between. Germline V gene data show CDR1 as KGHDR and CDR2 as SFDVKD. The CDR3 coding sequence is TGTGCCACCAGTGATGACATGTCGGGCACAGATACGCAGTATTTT. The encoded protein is CATSDDMSGTDTQYF.

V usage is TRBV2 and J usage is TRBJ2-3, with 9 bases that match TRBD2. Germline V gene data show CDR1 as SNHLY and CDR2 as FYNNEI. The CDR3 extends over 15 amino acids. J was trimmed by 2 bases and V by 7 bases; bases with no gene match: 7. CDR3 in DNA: TGTGCCAGCATTAGCGGGGGCCAGTACACAGATACGCAGTATTTT. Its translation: CASISGGQYTDTQYF.

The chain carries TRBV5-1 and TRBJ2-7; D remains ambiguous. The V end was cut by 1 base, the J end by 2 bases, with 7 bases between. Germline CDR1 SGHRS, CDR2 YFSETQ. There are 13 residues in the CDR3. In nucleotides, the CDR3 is TGCGCCAGCAGCTTGACAGCTACCTACGAGCAGTACTTC. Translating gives CASSLTATYEQYF.